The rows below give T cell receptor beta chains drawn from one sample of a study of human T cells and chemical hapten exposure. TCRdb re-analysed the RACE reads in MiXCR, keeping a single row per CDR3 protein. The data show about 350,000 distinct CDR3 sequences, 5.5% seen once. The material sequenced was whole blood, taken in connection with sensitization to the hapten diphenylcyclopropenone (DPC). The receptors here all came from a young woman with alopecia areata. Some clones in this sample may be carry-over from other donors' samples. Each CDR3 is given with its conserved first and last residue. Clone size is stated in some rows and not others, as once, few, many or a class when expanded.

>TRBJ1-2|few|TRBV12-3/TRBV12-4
CASSFRNGALNYGYTF
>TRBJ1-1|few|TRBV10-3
CAIRSTGGGERMNTEAFF
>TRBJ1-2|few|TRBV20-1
CSAPTGVLYGYTF
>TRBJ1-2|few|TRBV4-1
CASSLTRIDRNTF
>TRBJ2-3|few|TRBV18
CASSPRSGGYLSTDTQYF
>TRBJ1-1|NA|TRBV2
CASSDGGEGRTEAFF
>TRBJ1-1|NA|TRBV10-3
CAISEAFSGGGTEAFF
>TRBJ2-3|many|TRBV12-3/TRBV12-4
CASSPRRADTQYF
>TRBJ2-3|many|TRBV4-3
CASSQVAMSSTDTQYF
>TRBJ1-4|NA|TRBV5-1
CASSSASGTAYEKLFF
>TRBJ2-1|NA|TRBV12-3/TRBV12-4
CASSLSTGFISDEQFF
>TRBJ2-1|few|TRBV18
CASSSGLAGYSEQFF
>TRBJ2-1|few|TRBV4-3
CASSQDGGGYNEQFF
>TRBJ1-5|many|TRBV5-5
CASSPGLMVGYSNQPQHF
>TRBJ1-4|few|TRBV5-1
CASSRGQGGKANEKLFF
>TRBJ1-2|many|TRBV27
CASSVTEHYGYTF
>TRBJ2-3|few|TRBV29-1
CSVPFPVEDTQYF
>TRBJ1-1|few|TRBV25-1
CASRLQGGAQAFF
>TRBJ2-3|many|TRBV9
CASSVRGTTSTDTQYF
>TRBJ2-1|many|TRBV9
CASSVRGADSYNEQFF
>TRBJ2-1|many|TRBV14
CASSHLTGTSSYNEQFF
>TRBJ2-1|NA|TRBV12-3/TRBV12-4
CASRPSGGAGEQFF
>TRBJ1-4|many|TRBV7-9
CASSLLTQGTEKLFF
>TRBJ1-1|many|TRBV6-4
CASRRTGGTEAFF
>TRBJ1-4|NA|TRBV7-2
CASSLRDGPNEKLFF
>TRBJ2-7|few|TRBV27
CASSSLAAYEQYF
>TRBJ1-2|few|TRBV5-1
CASSFSTANYGYTF
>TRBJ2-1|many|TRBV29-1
CSVGADRRNNEQFF
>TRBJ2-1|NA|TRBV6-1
CASSLKQGLGYNEQFF
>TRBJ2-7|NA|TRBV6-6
CASRRGGYEQYF
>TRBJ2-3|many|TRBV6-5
CASSLTSGGATTDTQYF
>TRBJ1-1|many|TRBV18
CASSPPGVFTEAFF
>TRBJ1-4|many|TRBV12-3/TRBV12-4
CASSQLGATNEKLFF
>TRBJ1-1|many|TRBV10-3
CAISESEFEAFF
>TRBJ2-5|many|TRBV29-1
CSLLGRKETQYF
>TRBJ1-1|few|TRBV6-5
CASSRGGQMNTEAFF
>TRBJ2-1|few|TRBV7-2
CASSLRWGDYNEQFF
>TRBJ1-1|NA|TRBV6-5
CASSIRAMNTEAFF
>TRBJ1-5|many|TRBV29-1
CSVVTGDSNQPQHF
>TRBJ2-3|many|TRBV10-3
CAISERDRGDTQYF
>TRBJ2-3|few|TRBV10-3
CAISESGDTSDTQYF
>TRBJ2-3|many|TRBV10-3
CAISDNRYTDTQYF
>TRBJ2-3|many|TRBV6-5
CASSYDNSGRGQYF
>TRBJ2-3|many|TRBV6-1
CASTHSGTSTDTQYF
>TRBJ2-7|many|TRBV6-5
CASSPQGPTYEQYF
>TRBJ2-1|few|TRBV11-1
CATTGGPEQFF
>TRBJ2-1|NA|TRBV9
CASSVGGDNEQFF
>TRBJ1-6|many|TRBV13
CASRQSLGQGGSSYNSPLHF